Each of the 23 T cell receptor beta chains below was sequenced from the same sample in a study of vaccination and CD4 T cells after COVID-19. Treatment: 10-day PBMC culture with coronavirus spike peptide pools or control peptides (ViraFEST assay). Antigens of these TCRs are unknown. Scientists ran DNA taken from cultured CD4+ T cells through the Oncomine TCR Beta short-read assay for sequencing. One entry per CDR3 protein, called by TCRdb with MiXCR from the PCR reads. The sample has roughly 8,500 distinct CDR3 sequences; 55% to 75% are singletons. The material sequenced was CD4+ T cells from blood, cultured in vitro. The receptors shown here come from a human donor who had recovered from COVID-19.

This clonotype was detected only a few times. V and J are TRBV2 and TRBJ1-5, with 7 positions matching TRBD1. The V gene's germline CDR1 is SNHLY and CDR2 FYNNEI. The CDR3 length is 12 residues. The V segment lost 6 bases and the J segment 12 bases; nucleotides outside the gene matches: 8. The CDR3 DNA follows: TGTGCCAGCAGCCAGTCAGGGGGAGTCCAGCATTTT. Encoded protein: CASSQSGGVQHF. Full variable domain (missing parts from reference TRBV2 and TRBJ1-5): EPEVTQTPSHQVTQMGQEVILRCVPISNHLYFYWYRQILGQKVEFLVSFYNNEISEKSEIFDDQFSVERPDGSNFTLKIRSTKLEDSAMYFCASSQSGGVQHFGDGTRLSIL.

As to this clonotype: One end of the junction fails to match germline, which may point to a read error. The genes are TRBV7-2 and TRBJ1-5; maybe TRBD1 (6 bases). Germline CDR1 is SGHTA and CDR2 is FQGNSA. The CDR3 sequence is 15 residues long. CDR3 DNA sequence: TGTGCCAGCAGCTTACGGGGGGGCGCCTGGCAGCTCCAGCATTTT. Residues: CASSLRGGAWQLQHF.

CDR3 loop: CSASNPREGGNTEAFF. The CDR3 DNA reads TGCAGTGCTAGTAACCCTAGGGAAGGGGGAAACACTGAAGCTTTCTTT. The chain is built from TRBV20-1 and TRBJ1-1, with a tentative D call TRBD1 (6 bases). Per the germline V gene, CDR1 is DFQATT and CDR2 is SNEGSKA (reference sequence). Deletions cut 3 bases from V and 2 bases from J, with 19 bases between. The CDR3 extends over 16 amino acids.

The rearrangement joins TRBV11-3 to TRBJ1-2, with D hard to call. Germline values: CDR1 SGHNT, CDR2 YENEEA. The CDR3 spans 12 residues. Trimming removed 5 bases at V and 4 bases at J, with 8 bases between. The CDR3 sequence is CASSTDSYGYTF. The CDR3 DNA follows: TGTGCCAGCAGCACGGACTCCTATGGCTACACCTTC.

The gene calls are TRBV27 and TRBJ1-5; D call uncertain. Germline V gene lookup returns CDR1 MNHEY and CDR2 SMNVEV (reference sequence). The CDR3 sequence is 14 residues long. Deletions cut 8 bases from V and 3 bases from J, with 14 bases between. CDR3 DNA: TGTGCCAGCGCTCAGAACCCCCCCAATCAGCCCCAGCATTTT. Amino acids: CASAQNPPNQPQHF.

This clonotype was counted between two and nine times. The DNA for the CDR3 is TGTGCCATCAGATCTTCGGGGGAGAAAGCTTTCTTT. As protein: CAIRSSGEKAFF. V is TRBV10-3 and J is TRBJ1-1, with D perhaps matching TRBD1 (5 bases). V was pared by 6 bases and J by 9 bases, with 14 bases between. The CDR3 sequence is 12 residues long. The V gene's germline CDR1 is ENHRY and CDR2 SYGVKD.

The CDR3 spells CAWSVQGVQYF. The CDR3 DNA follows: TGTGCCTGGAGTGTACAAGGTGTCCAGTACTTC. J is TRBJ2-5 and V is TRBV30; D is unresolved. The CDR3 sequence is 11 residues long. Germline V gives CDR1 GTSNPN, CDR2 SVGIG (reference sequence). The V end lost 0 bases, the J end lost 10 bases, and 9 bases lay between the germline ends.

This chain joins TRBV6-1 and TRBJ1-1; D not certain. Between the trimmed V and J ends, which lost 2 bases and 1 base, there was a span of 8 bases. CDR1 and CDR2 from the germline V gene are MNHNS and SASEGT. The CDR3 loop spans 14 amino acids. The CDR3 spells CASSELRRNTEAFF. The CDR3 nucleotides are TGTGCCAGCAGTGAATTAAGGCGGAACACTGAAGCTTTCTTT.

V usage is TRBV15 and J usage is TRBJ1-2; D is unresolved. Trimming cost V 1 base and J 8 bases, with 14 bases left between them. Germline V gives CDR1 LNHNV, CDR2 YYDKDF (reference sequence). CDR3 length: 14 amino acids. CDR3 sequence (DNA): TGTGCCACCAGCAGAGGATCAGGTGCTGTGGGCTACACCTTC. Its protein product is CATSRGSGAVGYTF.

The rearrangement joins TRBV6-2 or TRBV6-3 to TRBJ1-1; D unresolved. The germline CDR1 and CDR2 sequences are MNHEY and SVGEGT. The V and J ends lost 6 bases and 1 base respectively, with 15 bases between them. This CDR3 spans 15 amino acids. The CDR3 protein is CASSYPPRGNTEAFF. The CDR3 bases are TGTGCCAGCAGCTATCCCCCTCGGGGGAACACTGAAGCTTTCTTT.

In this sample, this clonotype turned up once. The genes are TRBV12-3 or TRBV12-4 and TRBJ2-1; 10 bases agree with TRBD2. V was pared by 6 bases and J by 1 base, with 3 bases of the junction left unmatched. This CDR3 is 15 amino acids long. CDR3 coding DNA: TGTGCCAGCAGAACAGCGGGGGGGTCCTACAATGAGCAGTTCTTC. It specifies CASRTAGGSYNEQFF.

The genes are TRBV10-1 and TRBJ2-3; 12 bases line up with TRBD2. CDR1 and CDR2 from the germline V gene are WNHNN and SYGVQD (reference sequence). The CDR3 spans 15 residues. Trimming removed 4 bases from V and 5 bases from J; junction bases left unmatched: 4. CDR3 protein: CASSGTSGEIDTQYF. The CDR3 coding sequence is TGCGCCAGCAGTGGGACTAGCGGGGAGATAGATACGCAGTATTTT.

The V gene is TRBV20-1, the J gene TRBJ2-3, with unresolved D. The CDR3 loop spans 12 amino acids. Trimming cost V 0 bases and J 3 bases, with 4 bases left between them. Germline V lookup: CDR1 DFQATT, CDR2 SNEGSKA (reference sequence). CDR3 sequence: CSARDPTDTQYF. CDR3 in DNA: TGCAGTGCTAGAGATCCGACAGATACGCAGTATTTT.

There are a few counts of this clonotype. This rearrangement joins TRBV7-8 to TRBJ2-5; 11 nucleotides line up with TRBD1. The CDR3 runs 16 residues. Germline loops: CDR1 SGHVS, CDR2 FQNEAQ. J was trimmed by 5 bases and V by 5 bases; bases with no gene match: 10. The DNA for the CDR3 is TGTGCCAGCAGCCCCTTGCCGGGACAGGGGGTTGAGACCCAGTACTTC. Protein: CASSPLPGQGVETQYF.

V is TRBV29-1 and J is TRBJ1-1, with TRBD1 matching over 12 bases. CDR1 is SQVTM, CDR2 ANQGSEA, per germline. Trimming removed 7 bases from V and 5 bases from J; junction bases left unmatched: 17. This CDR3 has 17 residues. The CDR3 here is CSASRDRGRLMGTEAFF. The CDR3 nucleotides read TGCAGCGCAAGCCGGGACAGGGGGCGCCTTATGGGGACTGAAGCTTTCTTT.

This clonotype appeared a few times. The V call is TRBV7-2, the J call TRBJ1-5; D ambiguous. In germline, CDR1 is SGHTA, CDR2 FQGNSA. The CDR3 runs to 13 residues. V lost 3 bases to trimming and J lost 6 bases, with 9 bases between them. The chain's CDR3 is CASSLDVGQPQHF. The CDR3 region has the DNA TGTGCCAGCAGCTTGGACGTGGGTCAGCCCCAGCATTTT.

This clonotype was seen only a few times. The gene calls are TRBV7-2 and TRBJ1-2, with TRBD1 matching over 7 bases. V gave up 5 bases and J gave up 5 bases; unmatched junction bases: 14. CDR1 is SGHTA, CDR2 FQGNSA, per germline. This CDR3 contains 16 residues. CDR3 sequence: CASSNVEGAPLYGYTF. The CDR3 DNA sequence: TGTGCCAGCAGCAATGTGGAGGGGGCGCCCCTATATGGCTACACCTTC.

This clonotype came up once. The chain recombines TRBV20-1 with TRBJ2-3, with 7 bases aligning to TRBD2. Germline assignment: CDR1 DFQATT and CDR2 SNEGSKA (reference sequence). V dropped 6 bases and J dropped 6; count of bases not matched to a gene: 12. The CDR3 contains 14 residues. CDR3 DNA: TGCAGTGCCATCGATGGGGGGGGAGCGGATACGCAGTATTTT. Its protein is CSAIDGGGADTQYF.

The CDR3 DNA reads as TGTGCCAGTATGCCCTCCGGGACAAAAAGGCTTGGCTACACCTTC. Translating gives CASMPSGTKRLGYTF. The V gene is TRBV19, the J gene TRBJ1-2, with D possibly TRBD1 on 6 matching bases. The length of the CDR3 is 15 residues. The V gene lost 7 bases and the J gene lost 7 bases, with 22 bases spanning the gap. The germline gives CDR1 LNHDA, CDR2 SQIVND (reference sequence). The variable domain in full, completed from reference TRBV19 and TRBJ1-2, reads DGGITQSPKYLFRKEGQNVTLSCEQNLNHDAMYWYRQDPGQGLRLIYYSQIVNDFQKGDIAEGYSVSREKKESFPLTVTSAQKNPTAFYLCASMPSGTKRLGYTFGSGTRLTVV.

This sequence joins TRBV6-4 and TRBJ1-1; D gene uncertain. Germline V lookup: CDR1 MRHNA, CDR2 SNTAGT. This CDR3 contains 14 residues. Trimming pared 3 bases from V and 4 bases from J, leaving 12 bases between. CDR3 DNA sequence: TGTGCCAGCAGTGAATTTGGCGGATTCACTGAAGCTTTCTTT. Residues: CASSEFGGFTEAFF.

V usage is TRBV19 and J usage is TRBJ1-1; D is unclear. Trimming left V 3 bases short and J 3 bases short, with 14 bases between. The CDR3 covers 15 residues. Germline CDR1 reads LNHDA; CDR2 reads SQIVND (reference sequence). CDR3 DNA: TGTGCCAGTAGTATGGTGAGGGTGGCATACACTGAAGCTTTCTTT. Its protein is CASSMVRVAYTEAFF.

This sequence joins TRBV20-1 and TRBJ1-2; D is possibly TRBD1 (5 bases). Per germline, CDR1 DFQATT and CDR2 SNEGSKA (reference sequence). The CDR3 is 15 residues long. Trimming took off 0 bases at V and 4 bases at J, with 15 bases between the two ends. The CDR3 DNA reads as TGCAGTGCTAGAGAAGGGACCATTGGGGGCTATGGCTACACCTTC. Translation: CSAREGTIGGYGYTF.

This clonotype is judged medium-sized (0.01 to 0.1%). The chain employs TRBV20-1 and TRBJ2-1; TRBD2 agrees at 8 bases. Trimming at V came to 4 bases and at J to 6 bases, leaving 5 bases not matched to a gene. The length of the CDR3 is 13 residues. The germline gives CDR1 DFQATT, CDR2 SNEGSKA (reference sequence). The CDR3 loop reads CSATGTSVNEQFF. Here the CDR3 DNA reads TGCAGTGCTACCGGGACTAGTGTCAATGAGCAGTTCTTC.